The clone carrying this TCR beta chain was recorded a few times. The source of the sample is a study of T-cell reconstitution after alpha-beta-depleted transplantation in children. It was with unique molecular identifiers that the TCRbeta library was prepared. From the PCR reads, TCRdb called clonotypes with MiXCR, one entry per CDR3 protein. Seen here are hundreds of thousands of distinct CDR3 sequences, 15% to 20% observed once, and the top ten hold 0.85% to 1.3%. This TCR was sampled from a human donor who donated a stem cell graft to a child with acute myeloid leukemia. The sequences come from PBMCs from the stem cell graft donor, collected from the stem cell graft.

The CDR3 sequence: CASSQEVTQYF. Here the CDR3 DNA reads TGTGCCAGCAGCCAAGAAGTTACGCAGTATTTT. J is TRBJ2-3 and V is TRBV3-1; D not certain. There are 11 residues in the CDR3. Germline V lookup: CDR1 LGHDT, CDR2 YNNKEL (reference sequence). The V end lost 0 bases, the J end lost 8 bases, and 3 bases lay between the germline ends.